This is a list of T cell receptor beta chains from one sample in a study of cytomegalovirus exposure and HLA in healthy donors. TCRdb keeps only in-frame clones here, not all; method: immunoSEQ multiplex PCR. The table includes some 74,000 clones, around 70% detected once. Sequenced input: PBMCs. These receptors were taken from a man aged 35-49 years in good health and CMV-seropositive. The CDR3 runs from the conserved cysteine through the conserved F or W. The order of the fields is D gene, clone size, J gene, V gene, CDR3 DNA, CDR3 protein. The D gene is left open where the match is weak. Where a row states a size, it is once, few, many or the class of an expanded clone; other rows omit it.

TRBD2 | - | TRBJ2-2 | TRBV7-8 | TGTGCCAGCAGCATCCGTAGCGGGGGAAACACCGGGGAGCTGTTTTTT | CASSIRSGGNTGELFF
- | few | TRBJ1-5 | TRBV6-5 | TGTGCCAGCAGTTACTACGGGGTGCGTAGCAATCAGCCCCAGCATTTT | CASSYYGVRSNQPQHF
- | - | TRBJ1-2 | TRBV6-1 | TGTGCCAGCAGTTTTTACGAGAGGGGCTACACCTTC | CASSFYERGYTF
TRBD2 | - | TRBJ2-7 | TRBV7-2 | TGTGCCAGCAGGCCGCCGGGACTAGCGGGGGACGAGCAGTACTTC | CASRPPGLAGDEQYF
TRBD1 | - | TRBJ2-2 | TRBV9 | TGTGCCAGCAGCACGGGACAGACCTCCACCGGGGAGCTGTTTTTT | CASSTGQTSTGELFF
TRBD1 | - | TRBJ1-6 | TRBV7-8 | TGTGCCAGCAGCTCAAGGACAGGGGGCAATTCACCCCTCCACTTT | CASSSRTGGNSPLHF
- | - | TRBJ2-7 | TRBV5-4 | TGTGCCAGCAGCTTGCCAGGGTACGAGCAGTACTTC | CASSLPGYEQYF
TRBD1 | - | TRBJ2-7 | TRBV4-1 | TGCGCCAGCAGCCGTGCCGGGACAGGGCGCGAGCAGTACTTC | CASSRAGTGREQYF
- | - | TRBJ1-2 | TRBV28 | TGTGCCAGCAGTTCTACTAGGGTGGGCTATGGCTACACCTTC | CASSSTRVGYGYTF
- | once | TRBJ2-7 | TRBV7-9 | TGTGCCAGCAGCTTAGGCCAGGGCCCTACCTACGAGCAGTACTTC | CASSLGQGPTYEQYF
- | - | TRBJ1-2 | TRBV27 | TGTGCCAGCACCCCCGGGGGGTCTGAAGGCTACACCTTC | CASTPGGSEGYTF
- | - | TRBJ1-3 | TRBV2 | TGTGCCAGCAACGGGGGGGACACCATATATTTT | CASNGGDTIYF
TRBD1 | - | TRBJ1-4 | TRBV30 | TGTGCCTGGAGTGTACAGGGGTTTGAAGAAAAACTGTTTTTT | CAWSVQGFEEKLFF
TRBD1 | - | TRBJ1-2 | TRBV6-6 | TGTGCCAGCACCTATAACTTCGGGACAGGGCTTGGCTACACCTTC | CASTYNFGTGLGYTF
- | few | TRBJ2-1 | TRBV4-3 | TGCGCCAGCAGCCAAAGCTCATTGGGGGGGCTAAGGGGCTACAATGAGCAGTTCTTC | CASSQSSLGGLRGYNEQFF
- | once | TRBJ2-7 | TRBV5-1 | TGCGCCAGCAGCTCCGCCGGGCAGGGAGGTAGCGAGCAGTACTTC | CASSSAGQGGSEQYF
- | - | TRBJ1-2 | TRBV30 | TGTGCCTGGAGTGTGGGCCAGTATGGCTACAAATTC | CAWSVGQYGYKF
TRBD2 | once | TRBJ2-3 | TRBV19 | TGTGCCAGTAGTTCCTTAGCGGGGGGTACCTCGGGAGATACGCAGTATTTT | CASSSLAGGTSGDTQYF
- | few | TRBJ2-1 | TRBV6-5 | TGTGCCAGCAGTTATGCGGAAACGGACAATGAGCAGTTCTTC | CASSYAETDNEQFF
- | - | TRBJ2-1 | TRBV5-1 | TGCGCCAGCGGGACAGAGACTACAAGGAGGGAGTTCTTC | CASGTETTRREFF
- | - | TRBJ1-1 | TRBV7-3 | TGTGCCAGACCCGGACAGACTGGGAACACTGAAGCTTTCTTT | CARPGQTGNTEAFF
TRBD2 | few | TRBJ2-7 | TRBV5-1 | TGCGCCAGCAGCTTCGCTAGCGGCTACGAGCAGTACTTC | CASSFASGYEQYF
- | - | TRBJ2-7 | TRBV13 | TGTGCCAGCAGCTTATCCCCCCTCAGGGGATCCTACGAGCAGTACTTC | CASSLSPLRGSYEQYF
- | once | TRBJ1-1 | TRBV5-1 | TGCGCCAGCAGCTTGGGGCAGTCGAACACTGAAGCTTTCTTT | CASSLGQSNTEAFF
- | - | TRBJ2-3 | TRBV2 | TGTGCCAGCAGGGGGGCTAGAATAGTAACAGATACGCAGTATTTT | CASRGARIVTDTQYF
TRBD1 | - | TRBJ1-2 | TRBV6-6 | TGTGCCATTACGACCGGGACAGTCTATGGCTACACCTTC | CAITTGTVYGYTF
- | - | TRBJ2-7 | TRBV27 | TGTGCCAGCAGTTTTTATCCCCCCCCGCAGTACTTC | CASSFYPPPQYF
- | few | TRBJ1-1 | TRBV12-5 | TGTGCTAGTGGTTTGGGTTCACAGAGGAACACTGAAGCTTTCTTT | CASGLGSQRNTEAFF
- | - | TRBJ1-1 | TRBV27 | TGTGCCAGCAGTTTGTCACAGACTAACACTGAAACTTTCTTT | CASSLSQTNTETFF
- | - | TRBJ1-2 | TRBV30 | TGTGCCTGGAAAGACAGTAACTATGGCTACACCTTC | CAWKDSNYGYTF
- | few | TRBJ1-1 | TRBV23-1 | TGCGCCAGCAGTTTATCAGGGGTGCCTGAAGCTTTCTTT | CASSLSGVPEAFF
- | - | TRBJ2-2 | TRBV27 | TGTGCCAGCAGTTCTACCGGGGAGCTGTTTTTT | CASSSTGELFF
- | few | TRBJ2-3 | TRBV5-4 | TGTGCCAGCAGCTCTAGTCTACACACAGATACGCAGTATTTT | CASSSSLHTDTQYF
TRBD1 | - | TRBJ1-2 | TRBV6-5 | TGTGCCAGCAGTCCCGACAGGGCTAGCTATGGCTACACCTTC | CASSPDRASYGYTF
TRBD2 | - | TRBJ2-3 | TRBV7-2 | TGTGCCAGCAGCCCACTGAAGCGGGGGGCCACAGATACGCAGTATTTT | CASSPLKRGATDTQYF
- | - | TRBJ1-1 | TRBV20-1 | TGCAGTGCTAGGGAGGGGCCCGAAGCTTTCTTT | CSAREGPEAFF
TRBD1 | - | TRBJ1-1 | TRBV5-1 | TGCGCCAGCAGAGGGGTAGGGGGCAACAGAGGCGGTAACACTGAAGCTTTCTTT | CASRGVGGNRGGNTEAFF
TRBD1 | - | TRBJ2-3 | TRBV4-1 | TGCGCCAGCAGCCAAGGATACCGGGACAGCTCAGATACGCAGTATTTT | CASSQGYRDSSDTQYF
- | - | TRBJ2-7 | TRBV7-8 | TGTGCCAGCAGCTTAGTGCGGGCAGGGAGGACCTACGAGCAGTACTTC | CASSLVRAGRTYEQYF
- | - | TRBJ1-2 | TRBV2 | TGTGCCAGCAGCCAAACAGTTCACTATGGCTACACCTTC | CASSQTVHYGYTF
TRBD1 | - | TRBJ1-2 | TRBV7-8 | TGTGCCAGCAGCCCATTCGGGACAGTCGCTAACTATGGCTACACCTTC | CASSPFGTVANYGYTF
- | - | TRBJ1-3 | TRBV6-5 | TGTGCCAGCAGCGGGCACAGCGGCTCTGGAAACACCATATATTTT | CASSGHSGSGNTIYF
TRBD1 | - | TRBJ1-2 | TRBV5-1 | TGCGCCAGCAGCCTATACAGTCCGGGACAGGGGTATGGCTACACCTTC | CASSLYSPGQGYGYTF
TRBD2 | - | TRBJ2-7 | TRBV7-9 | TGTGCCAGCAGCTTAGTTCCCAGCGGGGGGGCCCTGTGGGAGCAGTACTTC | CASSLVPSGGALWEQYF
TRBD1 | few | TRBJ2-7 | TRBV2 | TGTGCCAGCCGGACAGGGGGAGGGTACGAGCAGTACTTC | CASRTGGGYEQYF
TRBD2 | - | TRBJ2-3 | TRBV9 | TGTGCCAGCAGCCCATCCCGAGCGGGGGGGCCGGAAGATACGCAGTATTTT | CASSPSRAGGPEDTQYF
- | - | TRBJ1-1 | TRBV10-3 | TGTGCCATGGGCAGGGTGAACACTGAAGCTTTCTTT | CAMGRVNTEAFF
TRBD2 | - | TRBJ2-5 | TRBV25-1 | TGTGCCAGCAGTGCCCTCACTAGCGTTGAAGAGACCCAGTACTTC | CASSALTSVEETQYF
TRBD2 | - | TRBJ2-5 | TRBV6-1 | TGTGCCAGCAGTGGGTCGGGAGGGCTCAAACTGGAGACCCAGTACTTC | CASSGSGGLKLETQYF
- | few | TRBJ1-4 | TRBV11-3 | TGTGCCAGCAGGCTCCAGAACAGGGAGAAAGGTGAAAAACTGTTTTTT | CASRLQNREKGEKLFF
TRBD1 | - | TRBJ1-2 | TRBV6-5 | TGTGCCAGCAGTTCCGTAGGGGGACAGGCTAACTATGGCTACACCTTC | CASSSVGGQANYGYTF
- | - | TRBJ2-3 | TRBV6-1 | TGTGCCAGCAGCCACGTGGGGGCACTCTATTTT | CASSHVGALYF
- | - | TRBJ2-2 | TRBV10-1 | TGCGCCAGCAGTGTTGGGGGCACGAACACCGGGGAGCTGTTTTTT | CASSVGGTNTGELFF
- | - | TRBJ1-1 | TRBV4-1 | TGCGCCAGCAGCCTCGGGAGGGAGACTGAAGCTTTCTTT | CASSLGRETEAFF
- | - | TRBJ2-3 | TRBV7-2 | TGTGCCAGCAGCTTAGCGGGGGGGCCCGGCACAGATACGCAGTATTTT | CASSLAGGPGTDTQYF